The clone carrying this T cell receptor (beta chain) was recorded at least ten times. The antigen is not known. With template switching, a universal primer site was added, and the cDNA carried unique molecular identifiers. TCRdb re-called the 5' RACE reads with MiXCR, one entry per CDR3 protein. The table lists 420,000 or so distinct CDR3 sequences, 18% of them singletons. This entry comes from a study of identical twins. Study results and limitations: Fewer insertions characterized abundant cord blood beta clonotypes, whereas memory repertoires showed none. Out-of-frame alpha sequences that twins shared showed excess low generation probability. Because invariant MAIT and iNKT cells could be present, zero-insertion analyses could be partly confounded.

Germline CDR1 MDHEN, CDR2 SYDVKM. V was clipped by 8 bases and J by 5 bases; unmatched bases: 6. The CDR3 covers 14 residues. The V and J genes are TRBV28 and TRBJ2-1, with 10 bases fitting TRBD2. The receptor was derived from a man in his fifties or sixties in good health. Sequencing was carried out using naive T cells sorted from blood. The CDR3 sequence is CASRQAGGNNEQFF. The DNA of the CDR3 is TGTGCCAGCCGCCAAGCGGGAGGGAACAATGAGCAGTTCTTC.